The 25 T cell receptor beta chains listed next were all sequenced from one sample in a study of early stage breast cancer tumors. Only in-frame clones appear in the TCRdb table, and some are missing; sequencing was by immunoSEQ multiplex PCR. Of several thousand clones in the sample, under 65% were seen once. Sequences were obtained from breast tumor tissue. Receptors originate from a person between 65 and 80 years old with breast cancer.

The rearrangement joins TRBV5-4 to TRBJ1-2; D remains ambiguous. Trimming took off 4 bases at V and 4 bases at J, with 17 bases between the two ends. Germline V CDR1 and CDR2: SGHNT, YYREEE (reference sequence). This CDR3 has 15 residues. The CDR3 is CASSIRGTNFYGYTF. The CDR3 DNA reads TGTGCCAGCAGCATCCGAGGCACTAATTTCTATGGCTACACCTTC.

J is TRBJ2-1 and V is TRBV6-6; 7 nucleotides agree with TRBD1. Germline CDR1 and CDR2: MNHNY and SVGAGI (reference sequence). After removal of 5 bases from V and 3 bases from J, the junction contained 1 base not matched to a gene. This CDR3 spans 13 amino acids. This chain's CDR3 is CASSRDSYNEQFF. The CDR3 coding sequence is TGTGCCAGCAGTCGGGACAGCTACAATGAGCAGTTCTTC.

The CDR3 DNA reads TGTGCCTGGGACAGGGGGCGAGATCAGCCCCAGCATTTT. Protein sequence: CAWDRGRDQPQHF. The chain joins TRBV30 to TRBJ1-5; 10 bases match TRBD1. CDR1 is GTSNPN and CDR2 is SVGIG in the germline V gene (reference sequence). The CDR3 loop spans 13 amino acids. The V gene end was trimmed by 5 bases and the J gene end by 5 bases; junction bases not matched to a gene: 3.

The CDR3 protein is CAWSVIPPGGNEKLFF. In DNA, the CDR3 is TGTGCCTGGAGTGTGATACCCCCAGGGGGTAATGAAAAACTGTTTTTT. V usage is TRBV30 and J usage is TRBJ1-4; 7 nucleotides agree with TRBD1. This CDR3 contains 16 residues. The trim removed 0 bases at V and 4 bases at J, leaving 8 bases unmatched. The germline V gene has CDR1 GTSNPN and CDR2 SVGIG (reference sequence).

The chain carries TRBV9 and TRBJ1-1, with 7 bases lining up with TRBD1. The CDR3 runs 16 residues. From germline, CDR1 is SGDLS and CDR2 YYNGEE. Trimming took 4 bases from V and 1 from J; bases not matched to a gene: 10. CDR3 bases: TGTGCCAGCAGCCCTTTGAGGGGGCGGGCGAACACTGAAGCTTTCTTT. Residues: CASSPLRGRANTEAFF.

This clone was picked up a small number of times. The chain is built from TRBV7-2 and TRBJ2-7; a weak D match, TRBD2 (6 bases). This CDR3 has 14 amino acids. V was clipped by 1 base and J by 6 bases, with 13 bases between them. CDR1 and CDR2 from the germline V gene are SGHTA and FQGNSA. In nucleotides, the CDR3 is TGTGCCAGCAGCTTAGTTCCGGGGGTCGGCGAGCAGTACTTC. Amino acids: CASSLVPGVGEQYF.

This clone was seen a few times. The V and J genes are TRBV19 and TRBJ1-1; a possible D gene is TRBD1 (6 bases). The V end was cut by 8 bases, the J end by 0 bases, with 10 bases between. CDR1 is LNHDA and CDR2 is SQIVND in the germline V gene (reference sequence). CDR3 length equals 13 residues. Here the CDR3 DNA reads TGTGCCAGTTCGGACAGAGTGAACACTGAAGCTTTCTTT. Amino acids: CASSDRVNTEAFF.

This chain uses TRBV27 with TRBJ1-1, with unresolved D. The CDR3 extends over 14 amino acids. V was cut by 1 base and J by 6 bases, with 12 bases left in between. The germline CDR1 and CDR2 sequences are MNHEY and SMNVEV (reference sequence). The DNA for the CDR3 is TGTGCCAGCAGTTTATTGGACGAGGGCGCTGAAGCTTTCTTT. Its translation is CASSLLDEGAEAFF.

This chain connects TRBV5-1 to TRBJ1-1; D may be TRBD1 (5 bases). CDR3 size: 13 residues. Between the trimmed V and J ends, which lost 4 bases and 6 bases, there was a span of 13 bases. Germline V gene lookup returns CDR1 SGHRS and CDR2 YFSETQ. The chain's CDR3 is CASSRSGFPEAFF. The CDR3 DNA reads as TGCGCCAGCAGCCGCTCAGGGTTTCCTGAAGCTTTCTTT.

CDR3 amino acids: CASSQEVQGPLHIEQFF. Here the CDR3 DNA reads TGCGCCAGCAGCCAAGAAGTCCAGGGCCCCCTCCACATTGAGCAGTTCTTC. V gene TRBV4-3 combines with J gene TRBJ2-1; tentatively, D is TRBD1 (5 bases). Between the trimmed V and J ends, which lost 0 bases and 9 bases, there was a span of 21 bases. CDR1 and CDR2 from the germline V gene are LGHNA and YSLEER. This CDR3 is 17 amino acids long.

This clone has only one observation. J is TRBJ2-3 and V is TRBV30, with 12 bases matching TRBD2. V was clipped by 0 bases and J by 2 bases; unmatched bases: 6. Looked up from germline, CDR1 is GTSNPN and CDR2 is SVGIG (reference sequence). CDR3 length: 17 amino acids. CDR3 region: CAWSVRTSGDNTDTQYF. The CDR3 nucleotides are TGTGCCTGGAGTGTACGGACTAGCGGGGATAACACAGATACGCAGTATTTT.

The CDR3 bases are TGTGCCACATGGGGGAGCGGGCAAGGCTACACCTTC. This encodes CATWGSGQGYTF. The V gene is TRBV28, the J gene TRBJ1-2; the D gene is possibly TRBD1 (5 bases). The CDR3 has 12 amino acids. The V end was cut by 10 bases, the J end by 8 bases, with 17 bases between. Germline V gene data show CDR1 as MDHEN and CDR2 as SYDVKM.

This clone was detected a few times. The chain carries TRBV5-6 and TRBJ2-5; 7 nucleotides match TRBD2. CDR1 SGHDT and CDR2 YYEEEE come from the germline V gene. The ends lost 1 base at V and 2 bases at J; junction bases unmatched: 5. This CDR3 comprises 15 residues. The CDR3 reads CASSLSGVIQETQYF. CDR3 coding DNA: TGTGCCAGCAGCTTGAGCGGGGTAATACAAGAGACCCAGTACTTC. Using reference TRBV5-6 and TRBJ2-5 for the parts outside the CDR3, the full variable domain is DAGVTQSPTHLIKTRGQQVTLRCSPKSGHDTVSWYQQALGQGPQFIFQYYEEEERQRGNFPDRFSGHQFPNYSSELNVNALLLGDSALYLCASSLSGVIQETQYFGPGTRLLVL.

The V call is TRBV5-5, the J call TRBJ1-2; perhaps TRBD1 as D (5 bases). Germline V CDR1 and CDR2: SGHKS, YYEKEE (reference sequence). There are 15 residues in the CDR3. V was cut by 0 bases and J by 6 bases, with 15 bases left in between. The CDR3 reads CASSLAPGREDGYTF. For the CDR3, the DNA is TGTGCCAGCAGCTTGGCCCCGGGGCGGGAGGATGGCTACACCTTC.

The chain combines TRBV14 with TRBJ1-6, with D tentatively TRBD1 (6 bases). The CDR3 length is 14 residues. Germline V gene data show CDR1 as SGHDN and CDR2 as FVKESK. V lost 4 bases and J lost 9, with 13 bases in between. The CDR3 loop reads CASSLTGIGSPLHF. In DNA form, the CDR3 reads TGTGCCAGCAGCCTTACAGGGATTGGTTCACCCCTCCACTTT. Full variable domain (rest looked up from reference TRBV14 and TRBJ1-6): EAGVTQFPSHSVIEKGQTVTLRCDPISGHDNLYWYRRVMGKEIKFLLHFVKESKQDESGMPNNRFLAERTGGTYSTLKVQPAELEDSGVYFCASSLTGIGSPLHFGNGTRLTVT.

The V gene is TRBV30, the J gene TRBJ2-7; 8 bases match TRBD2. The CDR3 has 17 residues. J lost 3 bases, V lost 0 bases, and 13 bases had no gene match. Germline CDR1 GTSNPN, CDR2 SVGIG (reference sequence). The CDR3 region is CAWSVPGSGDGRYEQYF. The CDR3, as DNA: TGTGCCTGGAGTGTACCCGGTAGCGGGGACGGACGCTACGAGCAGTACTTC.

This clone came up a few times. The chain links TRBV15 to TRBJ1-6; tentatively, D is TRBD1 (5 bases). V was pared by 8 bases and J by 6 bases, with 14 bases between. Germline V CDR1 and CDR2: LNHNV, YYDKDF (reference sequence). The CDR3 spans 14 residues. The CDR3 nucleotides are TGTGCCACCGACGGAGGGGCAGGTAATTCACCCCTCCACTTT. Its translation: CATDGGAGNSPLHF.

V usage is TRBV30 and J usage is TRBJ2-3, with D hard to call. V lost 4 bases, J lost 0 bases, and 11 bases lay in between. The CDR3 has 14 residues. CDR1 GTSNPN and CDR2 SVGIG come from the germline V gene (reference sequence). CDR3 DNA sequence: TGTGCCTGGACTTTTAGTCGGAGCACAGATACGCAGTATTTT. Protein: CAWTFSRSTDTQYF.

The chain links TRBV7-9 to TRBJ2-2; TRBD1 matches at 7 bases. J gave up 3 bases and V 5 bases, and 3 bases lay outside the gene matches. The length of the CDR3 is 14 residues. Germline CDR1 SEHNR, CDR2 FQNEAQ (reference sequence). The CDR3 loop reads CASSPTGDTGELFF. CDR3 nucleotides: TGTGCCAGCAGCCCCACAGGGGACACCGGGGAGCTGTTTTTT.

This chain uses TRBV5-1 with TRBJ2-7, with D perhaps matching TRBD1 (5 bases). Germline assignment: CDR1 SGHRS and CDR2 YFSETQ. CDR3 length equals 14 residues. Trimming shortened V by 4 bases and J by 6 bases, and 17 bases separated the two germline ends. This CDR3 reads CASSDTGSFGEQYF. As DNA, the CDR3 is TGCGCCAGCAGCGATACAGGAAGCTTCGGCGAGCAGTACTTC.

This chain joins TRBV6-6 and TRBJ2-1, with 8 positions matching TRBD2. The trim removed 10 bases at V and 9 bases at J, leaving 2 bases unmatched. Germline lookup yields CDR1 MNHNY and CDR2 SVGAGI (reference sequence). This CDR3 is built from 10 residues. The CDR3, as DNA: TGTGCCACCGGGGGGGGTGAGCAGTTCTTC. It encodes CATGGGEQFF.

By share of the sample, this clone is medium-sized (0.01 to 0.1%). The chain carries TRBV2 and TRBJ2-3, with 12 nucleotides matching TRBD2. The CDR3 has 15 amino acids. The germline V gene encodes CDR1 SNHLY and CDR2 FYNNEI. V lost 6 bases to trimming and J lost 5 bases; unmatched junction nucleotides: 6. This chain's CDR3 is CASSETSGGGDTQYF. The DNA of the CDR3 is TGTGCCAGCAGCGAGACTAGCGGGGGTGGAGATACGCAGTATTTT.

The CDR3 spells CASSLGASYGYTF. CDR3 in DNA: TGTGCCAGCAGCTTGGGGGCGTCCTATGGCTACACCTTC. The chain has TRBV5-4 and TRBJ1-2, with unresolved D. This CDR3 comprises 13 residues. Trimming left V 0 bases short and J 4 bases short, with 7 bases between. Germline CDR1 SGHNT, CDR2 YYREEE (reference sequence). Based on the CDR3 plus reference TRBV5-4 and TRBJ1-2, the full variable domain is ETGVTQSPTHLIKTRGQQVTLRCSSQSGHNTVSWYQQALGQGPQFIFQYYREEENGRGNFPPRFSGLQFPNYSSELNVNALELDDSALYLCASSLGASYGYTFGSGTRLTVV.

This clone qualifies as medium-sized. The chain carries TRBV6-6 and TRBJ2-5; D possibly corresponds to TRBD2 (5 bases). This CDR3 is 13 amino acids long. Germline V CDR1 and CDR2: MNHNY, SVGAGI (reference sequence). V was trimmed by 7 bases and J by 8 bases, leaving 17 bases between them. The CDR3 loop is CASTPDGGRTQYF. The CDR3 DNA follows: TGTGCCAGCACCCCGGACGGTGGGAGAACCCAGTACTTC.

CDR3 residues: CASSPRTATNTGELFF. CDR3 coding DNA: TGTGCCAGCTCACCACGCACAGCCACGAACACCGGGGAGCTGTTTTTT. The chain joins TRBV18 to TRBJ2-2; no clear D gene. Germline CDR1 is KGHSH and CDR2 is LQKENI. This CDR3 comprises 16 residues. The germline V and J ends were trimmed by 1 base and 0 bases, with 9 bases remaining between them.